The rows below give T cell receptor beta chains drawn from one sample of a study of identical twins. TCRdb used MiXCR to reprocess the 5' RACE reads, holding one entry per CDR3 protein. The table shows fewer than 900,000 distinct CDR3 sequences, with 15% to 20% occurring only once. These data were also reused for a study on T cells expressing NK-cell markers.

The sample taken for sequencing was PBMCs. The receptor set was obtained from a woman aged 18-29 years in good health. The CDR3 runs from the conserved cysteine through the conserved F or W. Fields, in order: clone size, CDR3 length, V gene, J gene, D gene, CDR3 DNA, CDR3 protein. The D gene is left open where the match is weak. Only some rows state a clone size, as once, few, many or a class for expanded clones.

clone size: .; CDR3 length: 16; V gene: TRBV6-5; J gene: TRBJ2-7; D gene: .; CDR3 DNA: TGTGCCAGCAGTTATGGGCCAGGGGCCAATCTTAACGAGCAGTACTTC; CDR3 protein: CASSYGPGANLNEQYF
clone size: few; CDR3 length: 13; V gene: TRBV30; J gene: TRBJ2-3; D gene: .; CDR3 DNA: TGTGCCTGGAGTGTAATAGGGACTGGTACGCAGTATTTT; CDR3 protein: CAWSVIGTGTQYF
clone size: .; CDR3 length: 14; V gene: TRBV18; J gene: TRBJ1-2; D gene: TRBD1; CDR3 DNA: TGTGCCAGCTCTGCGGATCAGACAGGGCCTGGCTACACCTTC; CDR3 protein: CASSADQTGPGYTF
clone size: .; CDR3 length: 12; V gene: TRBV7-9; J gene: TRBJ1-1; D gene: .; CDR3 DNA: TGTGCCAGCAGCGATGTTCACACTGAAGCTTTCTTT; CDR3 protein: CASSDVHTEAFF
clone size: once; CDR3 length: 12; V gene: TRBV5-1; J gene: TRBJ1-1; D gene: .; CDR3 DNA: TGCGCCAGCAGCCCGACAGGTTGGGGAGCTTTCTTT; CDR3 protein: CASSPTGWGAFF
clone size: few; CDR3 length: 12; V gene: TRBV29-1; J gene: TRBJ1-2; D gene: .; CDR3 DNA: TGCAGCGTTGGGGCAGAGGACTATGGCTACACCTTC; CDR3 protein: CSVGAEDYGYTF
clone size: few; CDR3 length: 16; V gene: TRBV20-1; J gene: TRBJ2-7; D gene: .; CDR3 DNA: TGCAGTCCCAGCGGCCGGGACACAATATTCGTCTACGAGCAGTACTTC; CDR3 protein: CSPSGRDTIFVYEQYF
clone size: few; CDR3 length: 16; V gene: TRBV5-1; J gene: TRBJ2-1; D gene: .; CDR3 DNA: TGCGCCAGCAGCGTAACGGGGGCCATACATGGGAATGAGCAGTTCTTC; CDR3 protein: CASSVTGAIHGNEQFF
clone size: .; CDR3 length: 14; V gene: TRBV29-1; J gene: TRBJ1-6; D gene: .; CDR3 DNA: TGCAGCGTTCGCTCCGGGCCAACCACTTCACCCCTCCACTTT; CDR3 protein: CSVRSGPTTSPLHF
clone size: few; CDR3 length: 16; V gene: TRBV6-5; J gene: TRBJ1-6; D gene: .; CDR3 DNA: TGTGCCAGCAGTTATCGTGGATCCACTCAGGGTTCACCCCTCCACTTT; CDR3 protein: CASSYRGSTQGSPLHF
clone size: .; CDR3 length: 15; V gene: TRBV7-8; J gene: TRBJ2-7; D gene: .; CDR3 DNA: TGTGCCAGCAGCCCGGACTCCGGGACCTCCTACGAGCAGTACTTC; CDR3 protein: CASSPDSGTSYEQYF
clone size: .; CDR3 length: 15; V gene: TRBV21-1; J gene: TRBJ2-4; D gene: .; CDR3 DNA: TGTGCCAGCAGCAAACGCAGAGACAGTAAAAACATTCAGTACTTC; CDR3 protein: CASSKRRDSKNIQYF
clone size: once; CDR3 length: 15; V gene: TRBV18; J gene: TRBJ2-7; D gene: .; CDR3 DNA: TGTGCCAGCTCACCAGATCTTGGCAGTTCTCACGAGCAGTACTTC; CDR3 protein: CASSPDLGSSHEQYF
clone size: few; CDR3 length: 13; V gene: TRBV12-3/TRBV12-4; J gene: TRBJ1-1; D gene: .; CDR3 DNA: TGTGCCACATTGGGACCTCCGAACACTGAAGCTTTCTTT; CDR3 protein: CATLGPPNTEAFF
clone size: few; CDR3 length: 15; V gene: TRBV25-1; J gene: TRBJ2-1; D gene: .; CDR3 DNA: TGTGCCAGCAACCCAGGGGGGACTAGATTTGGTGAGCAGTTCTTC; CDR3 protein: CASNPGGTRFGEQFF
clone size: .; CDR3 length: 16; V gene: TRBV20-1; J gene: TRBJ1-1; D gene: .; CDR3 DNA: TGCAGTGCTAGAGATCTGTTCGCTCTGGGCAGCCAGGAAGCTTTCTTT; CDR3 protein: CSARDLFALGSQEAFF
clone size: .; CDR3 length: 14; V gene: TRBV10-3; J gene: TRBJ1-1; D gene: .; CDR3 DNA: TGTGCCATCAGTGAGAGGGGGACTAACACTGAAGCTTTCTTT; CDR3 protein: CAISERGTNTEAFF
clone size: .; CDR3 length: 14; V gene: TRBV3-1; J gene: TRBJ1-1; D gene: TRBD1; CDR3 DNA: TGTGCCAGCAGCCAACCTTCTCAACAGGGGTGGGCTTTCTTT; CDR3 protein: CASSQPSQQGWAFF
clone size: .; CDR3 length: 16; V gene: TRBV20-1; J gene: TRBJ1-5; D gene: .; CDR3 DNA: TGCAGTGCCGGGGGGAGCCACTCGGGGGGCAATCAGCCCCAGCATTTT; CDR3 protein: CSAGGSHSGGNQPQHF
clone size: .; CDR3 length: 13; V gene: TRBV12-3/TRBV12-4; J gene: TRBJ2-1; D gene: .; CDR3 DNA: TGTGCCAGCAGTTTGGTGACTATCAATGAGCAGTTCTTC; CDR3 protein: CASSLVTINEQFF
clone size: many; CDR3 length: 14; V gene: TRBV20-1; J gene: TRBJ1-3; D gene: .; CDR3 DNA: TGCAGTGTCCCAGGGAGTGGGTCTGGAAACACCATATATTTT; CDR3 protein: CSVPGSGSGNTIYF
clone size: .; CDR3 length: 14; V gene: TRBV20-1; J gene: TRBJ2-3; D gene: TRBD2; CDR3 DNA: TGCAGTGCTCTGACTAGCGGGCCAACAGATACGCAGTATTTT; CDR3 protein: CSALTSGPTDTQYF
clone size: .; CDR3 length: 16; V gene: TRBV5-6; J gene: TRBJ2-1; D gene: TRBD2; CDR3 DNA: TGTGCCAGCAGCCGAGGGACTAGCGGGAACTACAATGAGCAGTTCTTC; CDR3 protein: CASSRGTSGNYNEQFF
clone size: many; CDR3 length: 14; V gene: TRBV20-1; J gene: TRBJ2-3; D gene: TRBD2; CDR3 DNA: TGCAGTGCTTCGGGACTAGCGGGAGAGGATACGCAGTATTTT; CDR3 protein: CSASGLAGEDTQYF
clone size: .; CDR3 length: 15; V gene: TRBV6-1; J gene: TRBJ2-7; D gene: .; CDR3 DNA: TGTGCCAGCACCGACCGAGCGGTAAGCTCCTACGAGCAGTACTTC; CDR3 protein: CASTDRAVSSYEQYF
clone size: few; CDR3 length: 13; V gene: TRBV2; J gene: TRBJ2-7; D gene: .; CDR3 DNA: TGTGCCAGCAAGAGGACAGAACCCTACGAGCAGTACTTC; CDR3 protein: CASKRTEPYEQYF
clone size: .; CDR3 length: 12; V gene: TRBV7-9; J gene: TRBJ2-1; D gene: .; CDR3 DNA: TGTGCCAGCAGCAGTACCTGGGATGAGCAGTTCTTC; CDR3 protein: CASSSTWDEQFF
clone size: .; CDR3 length: 13; V gene: TRBV10-3; J gene: TRBJ2-7; D gene: TRBD2; CDR3 DNA: TGTGCCATCAGTGCGACTAGCGGGGCCGAGCAGTACTTC; CDR3 protein: CAISATSGAEQYF
clone size: few; CDR3 length: 15; V gene: TRBV5-4; J gene: TRBJ1-1; D gene: .; CDR3 DNA: TGTGCCAGCAGCTTGGGGGGCCCAAAGAACACTGAAGCTTTCTTT; CDR3 protein: CASSLGGPKNTEAFF
clone size: few; CDR3 length: 13; V gene: TRBV10-3; J gene: TRBJ2-7; D gene: .; CDR3 DNA: TGTGCCATCAGCGTCATCACCTCCGACGAGCAGTACTTC; CDR3 protein: CAISVITSDEQYF
clone size: few; CDR3 length: 15; V gene: TRBV5-1; J gene: TRBJ2-1; D gene: .; CDR3 DNA: TGCGCCAGCAGCAAGACTAGAGGCTCCTACAATGAGCAGTTCTTC; CDR3 protein: CASSKTRGSYNEQFF
clone size: .; CDR3 length: 15; V gene: TRBV7-7; J gene: TRBJ2-1; D gene: TRBD1; CDR3 DNA: TGTGCTAGCTCCCAGACAGGGATGTCCTACAATGAGCAGTTCTTC; CDR3 protein: CASSQTGMSYNEQFF
clone size: many; CDR3 length: 14; V gene: TRBV5-1; J gene: TRBJ2-2; D gene: .; CDR3 DNA: TGCGCCAGCAGCTCGGGTCCGAACACCGGGGAGCTGTTTTTT; CDR3 protein: CASSSGPNTGELFF
clone size: .; CDR3 length: 16; V gene: TRBV5-1; J gene: TRBJ2-7; D gene: .; CDR3 DNA: TGCGCCAGCAGCTTGGTGGCGGGGCTGAGCTCCTACGAGCAGTACTTC; CDR3 protein: CASSLVAGLSSYEQYF
clone size: few; CDR3 length: 12; V gene: TRBV29-1; J gene: TRBJ2-3; D gene: .; CDR3 DNA: TGCAGCGTCGCCAGGGCGCAGGATACGCAGTATTTT; CDR3 protein: CSVARAQDTQYF
clone size: .; CDR3 length: 14; V gene: TRBV10-3; J gene: TRBJ2-3; D gene: .; CDR3 DNA: TGTGCCATTTCAGCCGGCCTTGGCACAGATACGCAGTATTTT; CDR3 protein: CAISAGLGTDTQYF
clone size: few; CDR3 length: 13; V gene: TRBV20-1; J gene: TRBJ2-6; D gene: .; CDR3 DNA: TGCAGTGCTAGGACAGCTGGGGCCAACGTCCTGACTTTC; CDR3 protein: CSARTAGANVLTF
clone size: .; CDR3 length: 14; V gene: TRBV10-3; J gene: TRBJ1-1; D gene: .; CDR3 DNA: TGTGCCATCAGTGAGTTCTGGGGGAACACTGAAGCTTTCTTT; CDR3 protein: CAISEFWGNTEAFF
clone size: .; CDR3 length: 13; V gene: TRBV10-3; J gene: TRBJ1-2; D gene: .; CDR3 DNA: TGTGCCATCAGCGTTGAAACTAACTATGGCTACACCTTC; CDR3 protein: CAISVETNYGYTF
clone size: .; CDR3 length: 15; V gene: TRBV10-3; J gene: TRBJ2-1; D gene: .; CDR3 DNA: TGTGCCATCACTCCCCAGGGGCCTCTTAACAATGAGCAGTTCTTC; CDR3 protein: CAITPQGPLNNEQFF
clone size: many; CDR3 length: 13; V gene: TRBV5-1; J gene: TRBJ1-1; D gene: .; CDR3 DNA: TGCGCCAGTGGAGGGGGGGAGAACACTGAAGCTTTCTTT; CDR3 protein: CASGGGENTEAFF
clone size: many; CDR3 length: 16; V gene: TRBV29-1; J gene: TRBJ2-4; D gene: TRBD1; CDR3 DNA: TGCAGCGCTACCAGACAGGGGAATCTAGCCAAAAACATTCAGTACTTC; CDR3 protein: CSATRQGNLAKNIQYF
clone size: few; CDR3 length: 14; V gene: TRBV5-1; J gene: TRBJ2-2; D gene: .; CDR3 DNA: TGCGCCAGCATAGGAGGTTACGAGACCGGGGAGCTGTTTTTT; CDR3 protein: CASIGGYETGELFF
clone size: .; CDR3 length: 13; V gene: TRBV3-1; J gene: TRBJ1-3; D gene: .; CDR3 DNA: TGTGCCAGCGGGACGACAGGAAGAAACACCATATATTTT; CDR3 protein: CASGTTGRNTIYF
clone size: many; CDR3 length: 14; V gene: TRBV20-1; J gene: TRBJ2-7; D gene: .; CDR3 DNA: TGCAGTGCTAGCGGCGCCTCCGGCTCCTACGAGCAGTACTTC; CDR3 protein: CSASGASGSYEQYF
clone size: few; CDR3 length: 14; V gene: TRBV12-3/TRBV12-4; J gene: TRBJ2-3; D gene: .; CDR3 DNA: TGTGCCAGCAGTTTTTACGCGTCAACAGATACGCAGTATTTT; CDR3 protein: CASSFYASTDTQYF
clone size: .; CDR3 length: 15; V gene: TRBV3-1; J gene: TRBJ2-1; D gene: .; CDR3 DNA: TGTGCCAGGGCCTATCCGGGGAAGCACGATAATGAGCAGTTCTTC; CDR3 protein: CARAYPGKHDNEQFF
clone size: .; CDR3 length: 16; V gene: TRBV12-3/TRBV12-4; J gene: TRBJ2-1; D gene: .; CDR3 DNA: TGTGCCAGCAGTCCAGGAAGGGGCCACTCCTACAATGAGCAGTTCTTC; CDR3 protein: CASSPGRGHSYNEQFF
clone size: once; CDR3 length: 19; V gene: TRBV11-2; J gene: TRBJ1-1; D gene: TRBD1; CDR3 DNA: TGTGCCAGCAGCTTCGGAAGACTACTGACCGGGACAGGGAACATCGAAGCTTTCTTT; CDR3 protein: CASSFGRLLTGTGNIEAFF
clone size: few; CDR3 length: 16; V gene: TRBV28; J gene: TRBJ2-1; D gene: TRBD2; CDR3 DNA: TGTGCCAGCAGTCCGGGGGGGGCCCCGGGAGGGAATGAGCAGTTCTTC; CDR3 protein: CASSPGGAPGGNEQFF
clone size: many; CDR3 length: 16; V gene: TRBV12-3/TRBV12-4; J gene: TRBJ2-2; D gene: TRBD1; CDR3 DNA: TGTGCCAGCAGTTCCCCTGCAGGGGGCAATGCCGGGGAGCTGTTTTTT; CDR3 protein: CASSSPAGGNAGELFF
clone size: few; CDR3 length: 15; V gene: TRBV12-3/TRBV12-4; J gene: TRBJ2-5; D gene: TRBD1; CDR3 DNA: TGTGCCAGCAGCCAAGGACAGGGAGTGAAAGAGACCCAGTACTTC; CDR3 protein: CASSQGQGVKETQYF
clone size: few; CDR3 length: 13; V gene: TRBV12-3/TRBV12-4; J gene: TRBJ2-7; D gene: .; CDR3 DNA: TGTGCCAGCACCGCCCGTCCGCCCTACGAGCAGTACTTC; CDR3 protein: CASTARPPYEQYF